The 2 T cell receptor beta chains given below trace back to one sample, sequenced in a study of regulatory T cells in long-lasting Graves disease. The sample's time point: persistent/refractory GD, antithyroid drugs over 5 years with positive TRAb. The TCR library was made from RNA that had been extracted from PBMCs in TRIzol. TCR beta libraries were built with iRepertoire HTBI primers and Arm-PCR of CDR3 regions. TCRdb itself ran the multiplex PCR reads through MiXCR, one entry per CDR3 protein. The sample has about 470,000 distinct CDR3 sequences; less than 25% are singletons. The sample was peripheral blood mononuclear cells (PBMCs), taken when the disease was refractory, from a patient treated with antithyroid drugs. The receptor source for this set is a female donor with Graves disease.

J is TRBJ2-7 and V is TRBV27; 8 bases map to TRBD2. V lost 0 bases, J lost 7 bases, and 8 bases stayed unmatched. Germline V CDR1 and CDR2: MNHEY, SMNVEV (reference sequence). The CDR3 runs 15 residues. CDR3 region: CASSLSSGSTTEQYF. The CDR3 coding sequence is TGTGCCAGCAGTTTATCAAGCGGGAGCACTACAGAGCAGTACTTC.

As for this clonotype: With a much larger clone just one base away, this may be a read error. The V gene is TRBV6-9, the J gene TRBJ2-5, with D possibly TRBD2 on 5 matching bases. Germline V gene data show CDR1 as MNHGY and CDR2 as SVAAGI. This CDR3 is built from 16 residues. The CDR3 DNA reads as TGTGCCGGCAGTTTGGAGGTGGATCTCGACGGTGAGACCCAGTACTTC. This codes for CAGSLEVDLDGETQYF.